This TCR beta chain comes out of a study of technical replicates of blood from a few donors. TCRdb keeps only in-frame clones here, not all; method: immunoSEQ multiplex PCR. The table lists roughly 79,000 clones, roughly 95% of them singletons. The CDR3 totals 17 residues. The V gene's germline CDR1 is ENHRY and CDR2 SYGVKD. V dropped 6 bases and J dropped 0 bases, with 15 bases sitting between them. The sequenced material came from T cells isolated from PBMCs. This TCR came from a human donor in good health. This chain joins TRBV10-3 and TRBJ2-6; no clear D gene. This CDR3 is CAIRRSIESSGANVLTF. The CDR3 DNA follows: TGTGCCATCAGGCGGTCAATCGAGAGCTCTGGGGCCAACGTCCTGACTTTC.